This TCR beta chain stems from a study of Ad26.COV2.S vaccination and SARS-CoV-2 variants. Germline-derived CDR1 and CDR2 are MNHEY and SVGEGT. The CDR3 is made up of 14 amino acids. V was shortened by 6 bases and J by 3 bases, with 12 bases between the two germline ends. Regarding treatment: about 20 received Ad26.COV2.S at low or high dose, single or two shots; a few received placebo; per-sample allocation not given. Each sample was drawn 63 days after the first injection (of vaccine or placebo). Boston hosted the donor, who was an adult aged 18-55 years. An Ad26 vector expressing Wuhan-strain SARS-CoV-2 spike constituted the vaccine. The protocol was immunoSEQ multiplex PCR, while the TCRdb copy is restricted to in-frame clones and leaves out a portion. The repertoire holds about 350,000 clones, with about 85% as singletons.

The chain couples TRBV6-2 or TRBV6-3 to TRBJ1-5; possible D gene TRBD1, 6 bases. The clonotype comes from a person aged 18 to 65 who received the Ad26.COV2.S COVID-19 vaccine or a placebo. The sequencing here drew on peripheral blood, taken in a trial of Ad26.COV2.S vaccine versus placebo. CDR3 protein: CASSIGQNNQPQHF. The CDR3 DNA reads as TGTGCCAGCAGCATCGGACAGAACAATCAGCCCCAGCATTTT.